This TCR beta chain was recorded in a study of T-cell memory formation after mild COVID-19. TCRdb analysed the 5' RACE reads with MiXCR anew, one entry per CDR3 protein. The sample holds roughly 350,000 distinct CDR3 sequences; about 21% are singletons and the top ten take about 12%. Deletions cut 5 bases from V and 7 bases from J, with 12 bases between. This CDR3 region has 13 residues. Specimen: PBMCs or a T cell subset sorted from them (not recorded which). The chain employs TRBV12-3 or TRBV12-4 and TRBJ2-1, with D unclear. The source is an adult woman who had mild COVID-19 (a few samples of this study predate the infection). Cell type and time point are not known. The CDR3 spells CASSRTDENEQFF. Here the CDR3 DNA reads TGTGCCAGCAGTAGAACCGACGAGAATGAGCAGTTCTTC.